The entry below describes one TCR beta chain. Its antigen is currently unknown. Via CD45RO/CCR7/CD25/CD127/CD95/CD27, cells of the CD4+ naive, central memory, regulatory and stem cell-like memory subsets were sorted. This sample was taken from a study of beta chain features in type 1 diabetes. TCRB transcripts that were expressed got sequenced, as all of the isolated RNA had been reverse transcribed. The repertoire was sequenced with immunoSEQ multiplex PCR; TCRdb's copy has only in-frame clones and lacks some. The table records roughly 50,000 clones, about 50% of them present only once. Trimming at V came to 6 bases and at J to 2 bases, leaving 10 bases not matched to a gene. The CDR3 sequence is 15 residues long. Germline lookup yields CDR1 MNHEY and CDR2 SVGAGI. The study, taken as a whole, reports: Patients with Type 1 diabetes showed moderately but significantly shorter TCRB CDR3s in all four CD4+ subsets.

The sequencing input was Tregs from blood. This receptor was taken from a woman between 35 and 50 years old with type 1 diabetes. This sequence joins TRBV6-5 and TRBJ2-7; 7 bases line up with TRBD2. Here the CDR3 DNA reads TGTGCCAGCAGGAGCGGGACCCAAAACACCTACGAGCAGTACTTC. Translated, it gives CASRSGTQNTYEQYF.